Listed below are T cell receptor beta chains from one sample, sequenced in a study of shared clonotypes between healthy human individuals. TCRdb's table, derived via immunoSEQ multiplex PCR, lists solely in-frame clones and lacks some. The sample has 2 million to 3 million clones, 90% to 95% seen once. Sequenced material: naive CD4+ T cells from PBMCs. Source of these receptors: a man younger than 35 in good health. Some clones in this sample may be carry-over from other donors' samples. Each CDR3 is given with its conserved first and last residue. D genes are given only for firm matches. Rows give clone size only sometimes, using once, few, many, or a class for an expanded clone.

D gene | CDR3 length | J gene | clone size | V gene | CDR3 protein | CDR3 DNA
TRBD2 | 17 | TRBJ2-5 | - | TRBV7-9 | CASSLPPSGNPGETQYF | TGTGCCAGCAGCTTACCCCCTAGCGGGAATCCGGGGGAGACCCAGTACTTC
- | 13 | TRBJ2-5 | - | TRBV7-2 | CASSLIGAGTQYF | TGTGCCAGCAGCTTAATCGGGGCGGGGACCCAGTACTTC
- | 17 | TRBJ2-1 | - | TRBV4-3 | CASSPGSSGSSYNEQFF | TGCGCCAGCAGCCCGGGGAGTAGCGGAAGCTCCTACAATGAGCAGTTCTTC
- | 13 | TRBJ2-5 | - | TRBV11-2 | CASSSGLQETQYF | TGTGCCAGCAGCTCGGGACTTCAAGAGACCCAGTACTTC
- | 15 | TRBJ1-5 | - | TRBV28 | CASTLRSGDGQPQHF | TGTGCCAGCACCCTAAGGTCAGGGGACGGGCAGCCCCAGCATTTT
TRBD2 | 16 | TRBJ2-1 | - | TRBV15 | CATSRAIAGGLNEQFF | TGTGCCACCAGCAGAGCTATAGCGGGAGGGCTTAATGAGCAGTTCTTC
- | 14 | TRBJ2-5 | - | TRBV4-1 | CASSLTTAQETQYF | TGCGCCAGCAGCCTCACGACAGCCCAAGAGACCCAGTACTTC
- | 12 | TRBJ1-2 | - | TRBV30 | CAWSFPGLGYTF | TGTGCCTGGAGTTTTCCGGGACTTGGCTACACCTTC
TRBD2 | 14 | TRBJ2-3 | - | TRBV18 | CASALAGGIYTQYF | TGTGCCAGCGCACTAGCGGGAGGGATTTATACGCAGTATTTT
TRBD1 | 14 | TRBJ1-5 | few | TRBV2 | CASSGTGADQPQHF | TGTGCCAGCAGTGGGACAGGGGCTGATCAGCCCCAGCATTTT
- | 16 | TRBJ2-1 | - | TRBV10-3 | CAISERSTSLGNEQFF | TGTGCCATCAGTGAAAGAAGTACTAGCCTTGGGAATGAGCAGTTCTTC
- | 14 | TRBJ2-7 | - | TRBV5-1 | CASSLGRSSYEQYF | TGCGCCAGCAGCTTGGGTCGCAGCTCCTACGAGCAGTACTTC
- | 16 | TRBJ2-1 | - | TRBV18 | CASSPQSSVGYNEQFF | TGTGCCAGCTCACCCCAATCTAGCGTCGGCTACAATGAGCAGTTCTTC
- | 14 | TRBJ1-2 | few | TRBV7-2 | CASSTTGTHYGYTF | TGTGCCAGCAGCACAACAGGGACGCACTATGGCTACACCTTC
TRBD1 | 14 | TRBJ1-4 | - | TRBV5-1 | CASSRQGAGEKLFF | TGCGCCAGCAGCCGACAGGGGGCAGGAGAAAAACTGTTTTTT
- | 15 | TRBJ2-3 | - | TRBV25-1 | CASSDPATGSDTQYF | TGTGCCAGCAGTGACCCCGCTACAGGGTCAGATACGCAGTATTTT
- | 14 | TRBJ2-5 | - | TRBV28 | CASSFPRGRETQYF | TGTGCCAGCAGTTTCCCCCGGGGGCGGGAGACCCAGTACTTC
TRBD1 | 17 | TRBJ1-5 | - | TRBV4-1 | CASSPGQAKGLYQPQHF | TGCGCCAGCAGCCCGGGACAGGCGAAGGGGCTTTATCAGCCCCAGCATTTT
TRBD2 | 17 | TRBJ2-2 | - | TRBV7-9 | CASSTRLAGKSGVELFF | TGTGCCAGCAGCACTCGACTAGCGGGCAAATCAGGGGTGGAGCTGTTTTTT
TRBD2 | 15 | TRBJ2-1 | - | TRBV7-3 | CASSLLLAGRDEQFF | TGTGCCAGCAGCTTATTACTAGCGGGACGGGATGAGCAGTTCTTC
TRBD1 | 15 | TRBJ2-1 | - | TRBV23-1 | CARGTGGRIRNEQFF | TGCGCCAGGGGGACAGGGGGTCGGATTCGCAATGAGCAGTTCTTC
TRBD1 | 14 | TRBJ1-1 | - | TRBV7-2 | CASSPDRVGTEAFF | TGTGCCAGCAGCCCGGACAGGGTGGGGACTGAAGCTTTCTTT
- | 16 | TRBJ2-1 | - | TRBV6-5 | CASSYSSGLTVNEQFF | TGTGCCAGCAGTTACTCGAGCGGACTCACAGTGAATGAGCAGTTCTTC
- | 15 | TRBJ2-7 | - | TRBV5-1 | CASSSGARVNYEQYF | TGCGCCAGCAGCTCGGGGGCGCGTGTCAACTACGAGCAGTACTTC
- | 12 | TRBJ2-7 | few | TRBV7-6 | CASSPQTGEQYF | TGTGCCAGCAGCCCCCAGACTGGCGAGCAGTACTTC
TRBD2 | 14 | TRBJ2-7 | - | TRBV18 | CASSPTGGYYEQYF | TGTGCCAGCTCACCCACGGGGGGTTACTACGAGCAGTACTTC
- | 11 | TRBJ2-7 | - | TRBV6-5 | CASTASYEQYF | TGTGCCAGCACAGCCTCCTACGAGCAGTACTTC
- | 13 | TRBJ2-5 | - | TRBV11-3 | CASSPGVAETQYF | TGTGCCAGCAGCCCTGGGGTGGCTGAGACCCAGTACTTC
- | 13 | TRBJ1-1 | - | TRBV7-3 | CASSLEANTEAFF | TGTGCCAGCAGCCTAGAGGCGAACACTGAAGCTTTCTTT
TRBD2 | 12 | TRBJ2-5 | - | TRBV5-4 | CASSPGLEAQYF | TGTGCCAGCAGCCCGGGACTAGAGGCCCAGTACTTC
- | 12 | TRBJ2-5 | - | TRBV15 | CATSRDLPPLYF | TGTGCCACCAGCAGAGATTTACCTCCCTTGTACTTC
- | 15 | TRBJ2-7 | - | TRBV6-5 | CASSLHTSGSSEQYF | TGTGCCAGCAGTCTCCACACTAGTGGGAGCAGCGAGCAGTACTTC
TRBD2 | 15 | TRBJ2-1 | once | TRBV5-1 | CASSHGTSAYNEQFF | TGCGCCAGCAGCCATGGGACTAGCGCGTACAATGAGCAGTTCTTC
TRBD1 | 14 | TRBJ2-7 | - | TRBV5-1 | CATSRDRGFYEQYF | TGCGCCACCAGCCGGGACAGGGGCTTCTACGAGCAGTACTTC
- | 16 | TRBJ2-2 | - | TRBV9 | CASSVDQGRKGGELFF | TGTGCCAGCAGCGTAGATCAGGGGCGCAAAGGCGGGGAGCTGTTTTTT
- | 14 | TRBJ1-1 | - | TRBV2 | CASSVARADTEAFF | TGTGCCAGCAGTGTTGCCAGGGCGGACACTGAAGCTTTCTTT
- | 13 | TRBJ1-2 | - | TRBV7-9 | CASSLGDDKGYTF | TGTGCCAGCAGCTTAGGGGACGACAAAGGCTACACCTTC
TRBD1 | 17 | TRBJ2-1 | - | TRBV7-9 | CASHTLYIQGADNEQFF | TGTGCCAGCCATACGTTATACATACAGGGGGCCGACAATGAGCAGTTCTTC
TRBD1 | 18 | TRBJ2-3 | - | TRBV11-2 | CASSLRGQGLVSTDTQYF | TGTGCCAGCAGCTTAAGAGGACAGGGCCTGGTCAGCACAGATACGCAGTATTTT
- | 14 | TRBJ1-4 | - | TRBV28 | CASSSGSLGEKLFF | TGTGCCAGCAGTTCGGGGTCATTAGGTGAAAAACTGTTTTTT
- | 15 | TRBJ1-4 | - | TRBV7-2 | CASSLGPRRNEKLFF | TGTGCCAGCAGCTTAGGCCCCCGCCGAAATGAAAAACTGTTTTTT
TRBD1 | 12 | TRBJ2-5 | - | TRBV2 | CASKTGAETQYF | TGTGCCAGTAAGACAGGGGCTGAGACCCAGTACTTC
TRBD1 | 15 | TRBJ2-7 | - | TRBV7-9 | CASSPSGTGSYEQYF | TGTGCCAGCAGCCCCTCCGGGACAGGGTCCTACGAGCAGTACTTC
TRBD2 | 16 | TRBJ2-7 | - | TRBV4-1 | CASSLSWGEGLYEQYF | TGCGCCAGCAGCCTTAGTTGGGGGGAGGGATTATACGAGCAGTACTTC
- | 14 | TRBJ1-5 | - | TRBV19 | CASSIGTVGQPQHF | TGTGCCAGTAGTATAGGGACAGTGGGTCAGCCCCAGCATTTT
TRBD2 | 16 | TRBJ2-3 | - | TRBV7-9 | CASSLALLAGLDTQYF | TGTGCCAGCAGCTTAGCCTTACTAGCGGGATTGGATACGCAGTATTTT